This TCR beta chain was sequenced during a study of blood T cell repertoires in COVID-19. Looking at the study overall: The study drew acute and convalescent COVID-19 samples from the United States, Italy and Spain. T cells, B-cell-depleted T cells, or PBMCs provided the cDNA or gDNA that served as material.

V shed 5 bases, J shed 4 bases, and the junction held 12 bases outside the gene matches. Germline V gene sequence: CDR1 SNHLY, CDR2 FYNNEI. The CDR3 totals 16 residues. Per the original methods: The authors estimated nucleated cell counts from reference gene primer amplification. Method: immunoSEQ multiplex PCR; TCRdb's copy keeps in-frame clones and lacks some. D and trimming were read from the DNA, whereas the V and J calls and clone size are those reported in that table. The data contain about 200,000 clones, over 60% of them seen just once; the ten biggest clones take up 7% to 8.5%. The chain employs TRBV2 and TRBJ2-5; TRBD1 aligns across 8 bases. The sequencing sample was made of peripheral blood. This TCR came from a woman aged 65 to 85 with acute or convalescent COVID-19. As DNA, the CDR3 is TGTGCCAGCAGTATTCCCAGACAGGGGAGGTTAGAGACCCAGTACTTC. This codes for CASSIPRQGRLETQYF. Based on the CDR3 plus reference TRBV2 and TRBJ2-5, the full variable domain is EPEVTQTPSHQVTQMGQEVILRCVPISNHLYFYWYRQILGQKVEFLVSFYNNEISEKSEIFDDQFSVERPDGSNFTLKIRSTKLEDSAMYFCASSIPRQGRLETQYFGPGTRLLVL.